These 14 T cell receptor beta chains came from one sample sequenced in a study of cytomegalovirus exposure and HLA in healthy donors. Sequenced by immunoSEQ multiplex PCR; TCRdb stores in-frame clones only, minus some. The sample contains over 200,000 clones, about 90% of which appear only once. Sequenced input: PBMCs. Receptor source: a woman in her twenties or thirties in good health and CMV-seronegative.

The chain links TRBV7-2 to TRBJ2-3; D uncertain. The CDR3 sequence is 12 residues long. The germline V gene encodes CDR1 SGHTA and CDR2 FQGNSA. V shed 6 bases and J shed 4 bases, with 8 bases lying between them. As DNA, the CDR3 is TGTGCCAGCAGAGTAATGGCAGATACGCAGTATTTT. Amino acids: CASRVMADTQYF. The variable domain in full, completed from reference TRBV7-2 and TRBJ2-3, reads GAGVSQSPSNKVTEKGKDVELRCDPISGHTALYWYRQSLGQGLEFLIYFQGNSAPDKSGLPSDRFSAERTGGSVSTLTIQRTQQEDSAVYLCASRVMADTQYFGPGTRLTVL.

The rearrangement joins TRBV11-2 to TRBJ2-1, with 12 bases that match TRBD2. CDR3 length: 15 amino acids. CDR1 SGHAT and CDR2 FQNNGV come from the germline V gene. V shed 3 bases, J shed 7 bases, and the junction held 4 bases outside the gene matches. CDR3 sequence (DNA): TGTGCCAGCAGCTTGACTAGCGGGAGCAAGAATGAGCAGTTCTTC. As protein: CASSLTSGSKNEQFF.

V gene TRBV9 combines with J gene TRBJ2-5, with D perhaps matching TRBD1 (6 bases). Germline CDR1 SGDLS, CDR2 YYNGEE. This CDR3 is built from 18 residues. Trimming cost V 0 bases and J 3 bases, with 21 bases left between them. The CDR3 protein is CASSVGIRLGQGKETQYF. The CDR3 bases are TGTGCCAGCAGCGTAGGCATAAGGCTCGGCCAGGGGAAAGAGACCCAGTACTTC. Filled out from reference TRBV9 and TRBJ2-5, the complete variable domain reads DSGVTQTPKHLITATGQRVTLRCSPRSGDLSVYWYQQSLDQGLQFLIQYYNGEERAKGNILERFSAQQFPDLHSELNLSSLELGDSALYFCASSVGIRLGQGKETQYFGPGTRLLVL.

This clone was seen only once. The rearrangement links TRBV7-5 to TRBJ1-1. TRBV7-5 represents a pseudogene. The CDR3 length is 14 residues. The CDR3 loop reads CARSYGKGDTEAFF. The CDR3 DNA reads as TGTGCCAGAAGCTATGGAAAGGGCGACACTGAAGCTTTCTTT.

Comments on this clone: In the same sample, other DNA sequences code for this CDR3. This chain links TRBV6-5 with TRBJ2-7, with D possibly matching TRBD2 (5 bases). Germline V CDR1 and CDR2: MNHEY, SVGAGI. V was trimmed by 7 bases and J by 3 bases, leaving 7 bases between them. The CDR3 is 11 amino acids. The CDR3 nucleotides are TGTGCCAGCACCCGGGGCTACGAGCAGTACTTC. Translating it yields CASTRGYEQYF.

This chain connects TRBV19 to TRBJ1-2; D not resolved. Germline V CDR1 and CDR2: LNHDA, SQIVND (reference sequence). V was clipped by 5 bases and J by 0 bases, with 16 bases between them. CDR3 length: 16 amino acids. The CDR3 loop is CASSVPSGRSNYGYTF. The CDR3, as DNA: TGTGCCAGTAGTGTCCCCAGCGGACGGTCTAACTATGGCTACACCTTC.

The J gene is TRBJ2-1, the V gene TRBV27; 11 positions match TRBD2. The CDR3 contains 15 residues. Unmatched junction bases numbered 1, after V lost 3 bases and J lost 3 bases. The germline V gene has CDR1 MNHEY and CDR2 SMNVEV (reference sequence). In nucleotides, the CDR3 is TGTGCCAGCAGTTTCGGGACTAGCGGCTACAATGAGCAGTTCTTC. Residues: CASSFGTSGYNEQFF.

The chain carries TRBV30 and TRBJ2-4; maybe TRBD1 (5 bases). The CDR3 length is 14 residues. CDR1 is GTSNPN and CDR2 is SVGIG in the germline V gene (reference sequence). V lost 0 bases and J lost 3, with 9 bases in between. The chain's CDR3 is CAWSVRQGKNIQYF. As DNA, the CDR3 is TGTGCCTGGAGTGTACGGCAGGGCAAAAACATTCAGTACTTC.

The rearrangement links TRBV28 to TRBJ1-1; D remains ambiguous. CDR3 size: 13 residues. Trimming shortened V by 6 bases and J by 6 bases, and 14 bases separated the two germline ends. Per the germline V gene, CDR1 is MDHEN and CDR2 is SYDVKM. CDR3 nucleotide sequence: TGTGCCAGCAGCCCGGTCGGGAGGGCTGAAGCTTTCTTT. Translation: CASSPVGRAEAFF.

This chain uses TRBV6-1 with TRBJ1-1; TRBD1 matches at 7 bases. The junction had 6 bases not matched to a gene; V was cut back by 0 bases and J by 5 bases. CDR1 and CDR2 (germline): MNHNS, SASEGT. This CDR3 contains 15 residues. The DNA of the CDR3 is TGTGCCAGCAGTGAAGCCCCGGGACAGCTTACTGAAGCTTTCTTT. It encodes CASSEAPGQLTEAFF.

This clone appeared once. This chain's CDR3 is CASSRTPLFDEQFF. CDR3 bases: TGTGCCAGCAGCCGAACCCCGCTTTTCGATGAGCAGTTCTTC. This sequence joins TRBV7-9 and TRBJ2-1; D is uncertain. Germline CDR1 and CDR2: SEHNR and FQNEAQ (reference sequence). Trimming left V 5 bases short and J 8 bases short, with 16 bases between. This CDR3 contains 14 residues.

The CDR3 loop reads CASSQDGGGPYNEQFF. CDR3 bases: TGTGCCAGCAGCCAAGATGGGGGTGGGCCTTACAATGAGCAGTTCTTC. The V gene is TRBV4-2, the J gene TRBJ2-1; D could derive from TRBD1 or TRBD2 (5 bases each). This CDR3 comprises 16 residues. The V gene lost 0 bases and the J gene lost 4 bases, with 13 bases spanning the gap. CDR1 is LGHNA, CDR2 YNFKEQ, per germline.

In this sample, this clone turned up many times. V is TRBV5-1 and J is TRBJ2-5; no clear D gene. The CDR3 contains 12 residues. Trimming left V 4 bases short and J 0 bases short, with 4 bases between. Germline CDR1 and CDR2: SGHRS and YFSETQ. The CDR3 coding sequence is TGCGCCAGCAGCCAGTACCAAGAGACCCAGTACTTC. It encodes CASSQYQETQYF.

The genes are TRBV27 and TRBJ2-7; no clear D gene. This CDR3 is built from 13 residues. The V gene's germline CDR1 is MNHEY and CDR2 SMNVEV (reference sequence). The ends were cut back, 4 bases at V and 0 bases at J, with 7 bases in the middle. CDR3 protein: CASSSRSSYEQYF. In nucleotides, the CDR3 is TGTGCCAGCAGTTCACGGAGCTCCTACGAGCAGTACTTC.